This TCR beta chain appears in the sequencing data of a study of T and B cells in COVID-19 patients. In the study overall: COVID-19 patients gave peripheral blood either during active infection or after recovery.

General study points: At recovery TRB diversity and richness exceeded healthy donors, after highly clonal active COVID-19 repertoires.

By its share, this clonotype is medium-sized. Its antigen is still unknown. TRB was amplified from roughly 250-500 ng of blood genomic DNA. TRB rearrangements were amplified by multiplex PCR with BIOMED2 TRB-A/B primers. TCRdb ran MiXCR on the multiplex PCR reads and lists one entry per CDR3 protein. The sample consists of approximately 9,100 distinct CDR3 sequences, about 28% of them appearing once. Sequences were obtained from blood. This clonotype was obtained from a human donor who had recovered from COVID-19.

CDR3 region: CASSLIWTGATNEKLFF. The CDR3 nucleotides are TGTGCCAGTAGCCTTATCTGGACAGGGGCAACTAATGAAAAACTGTTTTTT. The chain carries TRBV19 and TRBJ1-4, with TRBD1 matching 9 bases. Per the germline V gene, CDR1 is LNHDA and CDR2 is SQIVND (reference sequence). Trimming took 6 bases from V and 0 from J; bases not matched to a gene: 8. There are 17 residues in the CDR3.